This T cell receptor beta chain is drawn from a study of control samples from healthy donors and cancer patients. Unmatched junction bases numbered 3, after V lost 6 bases and J lost 4 bases. Germline lookup yields CDR1 MNHEY and CDR2 SMNVEV (reference sequence). The CDR3 spans 15 residues. The data were produced by immunoSEQ multiplex PCR, yet TCRdb's version contains in-frame clones alone and is incomplete. This sample has approximately 50,000 clones; about 95% occur once, and the top ten carry approximately 2.4%. The sequenced sample was blood. The sequence was obtained from a man between 25 and 39 years old in good health. The chain employs TRBV27 and TRBJ2-1; 13 bases agree with TRBD2. This CDR3 reads CASSPGLAGYNEQFF. In DNA form, the CDR3 reads TGTGCCAGCAGCCCGGGACTAGCGGGATACAATGAGCAGTTCTTC.